This T cell receptor beta chain was sequenced in a study of identical twins. Whole-study findings and limits: Modelling underestimated the level of out-of-frame TCR alpha sharing observed in monozygotic twins. Twin-shared out-of-frame alpha sequences showed excess low generation probability. Twins showed weaker excess sharing in their beta out-of-frame sequences.

This CDR3 region has 15 residues. The ends were cut back, 2 bases at V and 2 bases at J, with 9 bases in the middle. Germline CDR1 is MDHEN and CDR2 is SYDVKM. This clonotype was seen repeatedly, ten times or more. What it binds is not known. One entry per CDR3 protein results from TCRdb running MiXCR on the 5' RACE reads. The repertoire consists of about 530,000 distinct CDR3 sequences, with 13% to 15% occurring once and the leading ten covering around 0.4%. These data were also filed under a second study, of yellow fever vaccine responses in identical twins.

This sequence was found in a woman aged 18 to 35 in good health. Material: CD4+ T cells sorted from blood. The V and J genes are TRBV28 and TRBJ2-2, with no clear D. The CDR3 region has the DNA TGTGCCAGCAGTTTAGGTTCAGCAAACACCGGGGAGCTGTTTTTT. Its protein is CASSLGSANTGELFF.